This T cell receptor beta chain was sequenced during a study of T cell responses to AZD1222 COVID-19 vaccine. A word on this clone: Its antigen is not identified.

Analyses pooled second doses at about 4 or about 12 weeks. General study points: There were vaccine-associated CD4 TCRs across spike, dominant at 160-218 and 743-854. Donors were largely white British and mainly female; clonal diversity was possibly underestimated.

Generated by immunoSEQ multiplex PCR, the TCRdb table keeps only in-frame clones and is missing some. The sample includes 110,000 to 150,000 clones, roughly 93% of them seen just once. Germline V gives CDR1 SGHRS, CDR2 YFSETQ. V was clipped by 4 bases and J by 1 base, with 8 bases between them. The length of the CDR3 is 13 residues. The sequences come from peripheral blood, collected 28 days after the second AZD1222 dose. The chain couples TRBV5-1 to TRBJ1-1; D is unclear. This TCR came from an adult who received the AZD1222 COVID-19 vaccine. This CDR3 is CASSASGNTEAFF. The CDR3 DNA follows: TGCGCCAGCAGCGCATCCGGGAACACTGAAGCTTTCTTT.